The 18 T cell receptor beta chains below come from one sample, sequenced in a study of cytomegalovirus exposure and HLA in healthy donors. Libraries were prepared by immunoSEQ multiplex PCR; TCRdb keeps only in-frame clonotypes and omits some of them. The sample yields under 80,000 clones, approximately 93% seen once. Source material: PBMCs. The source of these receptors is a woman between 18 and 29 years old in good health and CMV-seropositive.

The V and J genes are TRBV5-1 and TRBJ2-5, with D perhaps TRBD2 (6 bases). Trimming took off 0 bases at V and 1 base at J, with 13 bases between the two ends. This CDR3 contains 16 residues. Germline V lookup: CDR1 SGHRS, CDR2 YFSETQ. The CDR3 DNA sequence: TGCGCCAGCAGCTTGGGTGGTAGCGGTATCCAAGAGACCCAGTACTTC. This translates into CASSLGGSGIQETQYF. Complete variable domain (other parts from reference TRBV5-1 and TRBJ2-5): KAGVTQTPRYLIKTRGQQVTLSCSPISGHRSVSWYQQTPGQGLQFLFEYFSETQRNKGNFPGRFSGRQFSNSRSEMNVSTLELGDSALYLCASSLGGSGIQETQYFGPGTRLLVL.

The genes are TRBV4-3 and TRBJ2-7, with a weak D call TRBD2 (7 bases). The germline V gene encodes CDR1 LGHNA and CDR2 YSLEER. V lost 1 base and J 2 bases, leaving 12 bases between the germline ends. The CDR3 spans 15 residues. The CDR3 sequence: CASSQVRGGAYEQYF. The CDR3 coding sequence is TGCGCCAGCAGCCAAGTGAGGGGGGGGGCCTACGAGCAGTACTTC.

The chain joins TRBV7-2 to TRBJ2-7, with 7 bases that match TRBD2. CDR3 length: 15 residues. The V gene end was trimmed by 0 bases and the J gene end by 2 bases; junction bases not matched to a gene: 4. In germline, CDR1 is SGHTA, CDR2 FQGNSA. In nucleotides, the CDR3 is TGTGCCAGCAGCTTAGCTAGCGGGTCTCCCTACGAGCAGTACTTC. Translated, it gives CASSLASGSPYEQYF.

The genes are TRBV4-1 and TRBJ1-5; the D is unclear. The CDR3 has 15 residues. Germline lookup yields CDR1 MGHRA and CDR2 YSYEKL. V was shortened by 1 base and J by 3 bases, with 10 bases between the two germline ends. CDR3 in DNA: TGCGCCAGCAGCCAAGGCCCAGGTTACAATCAGCCCCAGCATTTT. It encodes CASSQGPGYNQPQHF.

For the CDR3, the DNA is TGTGCCAGCAGTTACGGCGCACTGATAAAGGAGGAGCAGTTCTTC. Residues: CASSYGALIKEEQFF. The chain employs TRBV6-5 and TRBJ2-1; D unclear. V was clipped by 2 bases and J by 10 bases, with 18 bases between them. From germline, CDR1 is MNHEY and CDR2 SVGAGI. There are 15 residues in the CDR3.

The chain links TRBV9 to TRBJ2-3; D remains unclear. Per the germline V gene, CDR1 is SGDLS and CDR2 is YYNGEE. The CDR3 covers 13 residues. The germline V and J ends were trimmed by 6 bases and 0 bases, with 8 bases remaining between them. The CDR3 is CASNQASTDTQYF. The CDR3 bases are TGTGCCAGCAATCAGGCTAGCACAGATACGCAGTATTTT.

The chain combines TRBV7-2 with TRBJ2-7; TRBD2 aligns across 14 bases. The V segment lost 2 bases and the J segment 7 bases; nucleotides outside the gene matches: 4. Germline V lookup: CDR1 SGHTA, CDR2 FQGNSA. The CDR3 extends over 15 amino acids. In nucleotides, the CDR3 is TGTGCCAGCAGCTTAACTTGGACTAGCGGGGGGGAGCAGTACTTC. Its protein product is CASSLTWTSGGEQYF.

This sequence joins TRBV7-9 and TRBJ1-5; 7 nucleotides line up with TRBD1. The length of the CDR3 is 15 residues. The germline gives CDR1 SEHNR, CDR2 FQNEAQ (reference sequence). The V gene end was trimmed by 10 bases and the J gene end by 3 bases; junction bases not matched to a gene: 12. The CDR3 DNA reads TGTGCCACCGCCCGAGGGGACAGTTTCAATCAGCCCCAGCATTTT. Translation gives CATARGDSFNQPQHF.

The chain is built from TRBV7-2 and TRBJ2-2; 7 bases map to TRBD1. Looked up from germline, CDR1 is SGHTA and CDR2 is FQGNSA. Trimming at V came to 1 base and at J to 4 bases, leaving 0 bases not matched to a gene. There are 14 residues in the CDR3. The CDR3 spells CASSLDRGTGELFF. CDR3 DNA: TGTGCCAGCAGCTTAGACAGGGGCACCGGGGAGCTGTTTTTT.

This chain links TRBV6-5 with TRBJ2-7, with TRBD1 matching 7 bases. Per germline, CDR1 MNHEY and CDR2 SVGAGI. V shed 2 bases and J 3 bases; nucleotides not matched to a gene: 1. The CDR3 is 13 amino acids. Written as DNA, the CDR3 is TGTGCCAGCAGTTACGGGACAGTCTACGAGCAGTACTTC. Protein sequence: CASSYGTVYEQYF.

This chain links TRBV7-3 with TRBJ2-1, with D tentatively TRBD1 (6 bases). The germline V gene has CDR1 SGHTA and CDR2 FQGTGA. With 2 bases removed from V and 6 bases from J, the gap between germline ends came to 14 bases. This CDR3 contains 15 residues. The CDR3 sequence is CASSLGRARGNEQFF. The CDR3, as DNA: TGTGCCAGCAGCTTAGGCAGGGCCAGGGGCAATGAGCAGTTCTTC.

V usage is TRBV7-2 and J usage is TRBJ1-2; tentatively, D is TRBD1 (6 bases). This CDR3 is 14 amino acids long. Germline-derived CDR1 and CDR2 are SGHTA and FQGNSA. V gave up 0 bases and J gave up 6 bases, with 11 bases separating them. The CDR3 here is CASSLATGTHGYTF. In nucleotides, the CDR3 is TGTGCCAGCAGCTTAGCAACAGGGACCCATGGCTACACCTTC.

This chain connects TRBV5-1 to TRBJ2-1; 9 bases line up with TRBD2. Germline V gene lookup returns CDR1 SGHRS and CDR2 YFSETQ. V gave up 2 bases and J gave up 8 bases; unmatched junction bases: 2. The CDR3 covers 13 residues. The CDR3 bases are TGCGCCAGCAGCTTCGGGACTAGCCATGAGCAGTTCTTC. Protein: CASSFGTSHEQFF.

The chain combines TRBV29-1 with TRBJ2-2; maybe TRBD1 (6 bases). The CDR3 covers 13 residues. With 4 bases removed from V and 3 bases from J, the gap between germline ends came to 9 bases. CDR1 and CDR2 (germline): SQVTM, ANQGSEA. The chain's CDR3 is CSVGAGDTGELFF. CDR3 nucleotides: TGCAGCGTTGGGGCAGGGGACACCGGGGAGCTGTTTTTT.

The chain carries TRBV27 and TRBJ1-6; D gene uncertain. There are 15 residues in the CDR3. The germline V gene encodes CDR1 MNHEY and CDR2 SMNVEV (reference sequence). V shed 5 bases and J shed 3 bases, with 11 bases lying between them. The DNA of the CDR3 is TGTGCCAGCAGTCCTCTGAGGGACTATAATTCACCCCTCCACTTT. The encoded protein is CASSPLRDYNSPLHF.

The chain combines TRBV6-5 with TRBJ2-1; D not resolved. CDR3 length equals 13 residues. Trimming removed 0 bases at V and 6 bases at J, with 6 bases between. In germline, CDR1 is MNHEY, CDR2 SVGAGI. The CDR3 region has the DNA TGTGCCAGCAGTTACTCTAACTTCAATGAGCAGTTCTTC. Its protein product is CASSYSNFNEQFF.

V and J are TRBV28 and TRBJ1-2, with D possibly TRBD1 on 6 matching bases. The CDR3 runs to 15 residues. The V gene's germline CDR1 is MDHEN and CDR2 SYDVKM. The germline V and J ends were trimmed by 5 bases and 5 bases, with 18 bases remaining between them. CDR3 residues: CASSRYRAVSYGYTF. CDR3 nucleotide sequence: TGTGCCAGCAGTAGGTACAGGGCCGTTAGTTATGGCTACACCTTC.

CDR3 coding DNA: TGTGCCAGCAGTTTATCATCATTAGGGGTGAGGACTGAAGCTTTCTTT. Protein product: CASSLSSLGVRTEAFF. V usage is TRBV27 and J usage is TRBJ1-1; a weak D match, TRBD1 (5 bases). Germline assignment: CDR1 MNHEY and CDR2 SMNVEV (reference sequence). CDR3 length: 16 residues. V lost 0 bases to trimming and J lost 5 bases, with 16 bases between them.